One sample yielded the 9 T cell receptor beta chains listed below, sequenced in a study of spatial heterogeneity in lung cancer (dated by TCRdb to the late 2010s). The investigation overall reported the following: The tumor nonsynonymous mutation count correlated with the number of expanded intratumoral alpha and beta TCRs.

This specimen's time point label, per the study, means: sample taken at primary tumor resection. Their target antigens are unknown. The library was obtained by 5' RACE. The instrument given in TCRdb is NextSeq 500. TCRdb cleaned the public reads at Q25 with fastp, built clones with MiXCR and kept in-frame beta chains. All rows with the same CDR3 protein become a single entry with the most common DNA and genes. For this sample there are about 7,000 distinct CDR3 sequences; 11% to 15% appear just once. Jointly, the top ten make up 9% of the sample. Sequenced here: lung tumor tissue, sampled at surgery. The source is a female donor with early-stage non-small cell lung cancer.

Of note for this clonotype: Since it is a stray read in a library aimed at alpha chains, this beta chain has a size that is not meaningful. The chain joins TRBV12-3 or TRBV12-4 to TRBJ2-1; no firm D call. The CDR3 is 12 residues long. V lost 5 bases and J lost 6, with 8 bases in between. The CDR3 coding sequence is TGTGCCAGCAGTCCTACCGCCAATGAGCAGTTCTTC. Its protein is CASSPTANEQFF.

This clonotype qualifies as medium-sized. This beta chain is off target for a library built for alpha chains, so its abundance means little. The rearrangement uses TRBV5-1 and TRBJ2-7, with D possibly TRBD2 on 6 matching bases. Germline-derived CDR1 and CDR2 are SGHRS and YFSETQ. This CDR3 comprises 14 residues. The V end lost 4 bases, the J end lost 5 bases, and 16 bases lay between the germline ends. The DNA for the CDR3 is TGCGCCAGCAGCCCCATGGGAGGCTTCAACGAGCAGTACTTC. Protein: CASSPMGGFNEQYF.

By share, this clonotype ranks as medium-sized. Since it is a stray read in a library aimed at alpha chains, this beta chain has a size that is not meaningful. The chain joins TRBV12-3 or TRBV12-4 to TRBJ1-4; 7 bases are shared with TRBD1. V shed 5 bases, J shed 8 bases, and the junction held 17 bases outside the gene matches. There are 17 residues in the CDR3. In nucleotides, the CDR3 is TGTGCCAGCAGTCCCCGGACAGGACGCAGGGGTTCGGAAAAACTGTTTTTT. Encoded protein: CASSPRTGRRGSEKLFF.

By sample fraction, this clonotype is medium-sized. This beta chain came through as a stray read in a library set up for alpha chains, and its size says little. The chain links TRBV21-1 to TRBJ1-3. TRBV21-1 corresponds to a pseudogene. CDR3 length: 13 residues. This chain's CDR3 is CASSRFSGNTIYF. CDR3 bases: TGTGCCAGCAGCAGATTCTCTGGAAACACCATATATTTT.

There are many counts of this clonotype. This beta chain slipped into a library made for alpha chains as a stray read, so its size is not meaningful. The J gene is TRBJ2-3, the V gene TRBV7-3; TRBD2 matches at 13 bases. V trimming: 5 bases; J trimming: 6 bases; junction bases outside the gene matches: 8. CDR3 length: 16 amino acids. Germline V lookup: CDR1 SGHTA, CDR2 FQGTGA. DNA for the CDR3: TGTGCCAGCAGCCCGGGACTAGCGGGGTCAGGGGATACGCAGTATTTT. Residues: CASSPGLAGSGDTQYF.

This clonotype is classed as medium-sized (0.01 to 0.1%). In a library made to pick up alpha chains, this beta chain is a stray read with a size that means little. V gene TRBV6-2 or TRBV6-3 combines with J gene TRBJ1-1; no firm D call. Germline assignment: CDR1 MNHEY and CDR2 SVGEGT. The CDR3 runs 15 residues. Deletions cut 5 bases from V and 3 bases from J, with 16 bases between. As DNA, the CDR3 is TGTGCCAGCAGTAGTCCCGGGCCCCTTGACACTGAAGCTTTCTTT. This gives the protein CASSSPGPLDTEAFF.

This clonotype occurred many times. The library was built for alpha chains, so this beta chain is an off-target read and its size means little. This rearrangement joins TRBV7-2 to TRBJ2-3; D unclear. Germline V gives CDR1 SGHTA, CDR2 FQGNSA. V was trimmed by 1 base and J by 6 bases, leaving 20 bases between them. CDR3 length equals 17 residues. CDR3: CASSLVGGGLLTDTQYF. DNA of the CDR3: TGTGCCAGCAGCTTAGTAGGTGGTGGTCTGTTAACGGATACGCAGTATTTT.

In regard to this clonotype: This beta chain is an off-target read within a library intended for alpha chains, so its frequency means little. This chain connects TRBV9 to TRBJ2-7; perhaps TRBD2 as D (5 bases). CDR3 length: 15 amino acids. CDR1 is SGDLS, CDR2 YYNGEE, per germline. Trimming cost V 0 bases and J 2 bases, with 12 bases left between them. Here the CDR3 DNA reads TGTGCCAGCAGCGTAGCGGCGGGCCCAGCCTACGAGCAGTACTTC. Residues: CASSVAAGPAYEQYF.

This clonotype has at least ten counts. This beta chain represents an off-target read in a library built for alpha chains; its size is of limited meaning. This chain joins TRBV6-2 or TRBV6-3 and TRBJ1-1; D uncertain. The V end lost 6 bases, the J end lost 5 bases, and 13 bases lay between the germline ends. Germline CDR1 is MNHEY and CDR2 is SVGEGT. This CDR3 has 13 residues. The CDR3 sequence: CASRRLPSTEAFF. The CDR3 bases are TGTGCCAGCAGAAGACTCCCTTCGACTGAAGCTTTCTTT.